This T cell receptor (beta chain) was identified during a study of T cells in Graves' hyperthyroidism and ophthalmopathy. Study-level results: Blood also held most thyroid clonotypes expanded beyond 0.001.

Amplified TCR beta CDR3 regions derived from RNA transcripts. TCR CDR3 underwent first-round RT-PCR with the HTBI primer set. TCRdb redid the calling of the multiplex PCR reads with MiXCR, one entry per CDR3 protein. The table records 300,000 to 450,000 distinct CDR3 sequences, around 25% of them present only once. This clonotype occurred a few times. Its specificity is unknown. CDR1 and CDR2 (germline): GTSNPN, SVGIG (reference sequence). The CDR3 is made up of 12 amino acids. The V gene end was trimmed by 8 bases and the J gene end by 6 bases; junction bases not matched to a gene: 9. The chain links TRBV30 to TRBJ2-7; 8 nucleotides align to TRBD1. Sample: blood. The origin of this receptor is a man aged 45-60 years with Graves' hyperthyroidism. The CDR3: CAGNRGSLEQYF. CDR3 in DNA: TGTGCCGGGAACAGGGGGTCCCTCGAGCAGTACTTC.